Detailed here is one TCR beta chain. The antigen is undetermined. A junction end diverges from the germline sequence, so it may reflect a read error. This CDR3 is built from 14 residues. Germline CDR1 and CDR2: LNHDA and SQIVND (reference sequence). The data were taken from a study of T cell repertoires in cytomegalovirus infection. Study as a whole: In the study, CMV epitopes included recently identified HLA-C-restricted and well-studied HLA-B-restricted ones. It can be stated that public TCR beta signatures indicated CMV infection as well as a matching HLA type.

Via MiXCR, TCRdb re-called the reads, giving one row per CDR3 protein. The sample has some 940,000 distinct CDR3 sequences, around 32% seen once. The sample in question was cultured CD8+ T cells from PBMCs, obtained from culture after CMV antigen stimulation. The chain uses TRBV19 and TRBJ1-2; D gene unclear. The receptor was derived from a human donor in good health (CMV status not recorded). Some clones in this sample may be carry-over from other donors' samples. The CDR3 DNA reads TGTGTCAGTCATAGTATTTGGACGGACTATGACTACACCTTC. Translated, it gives CVSHSIWTDYDYTF.